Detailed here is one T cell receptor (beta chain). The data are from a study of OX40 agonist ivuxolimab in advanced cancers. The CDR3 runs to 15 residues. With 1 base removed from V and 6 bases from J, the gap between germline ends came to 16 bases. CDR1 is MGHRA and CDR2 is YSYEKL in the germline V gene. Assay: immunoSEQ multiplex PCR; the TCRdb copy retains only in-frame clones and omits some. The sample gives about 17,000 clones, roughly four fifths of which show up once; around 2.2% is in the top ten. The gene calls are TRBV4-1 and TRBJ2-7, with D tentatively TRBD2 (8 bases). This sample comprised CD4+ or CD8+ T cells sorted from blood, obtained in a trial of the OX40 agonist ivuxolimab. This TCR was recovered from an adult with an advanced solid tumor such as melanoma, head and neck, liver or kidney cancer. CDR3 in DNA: TGCGCCAGCAGCCAAGGGGGACTAGGGGGCTCCGAGCAGTACTTC. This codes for CASSQGGLGGSEQYF.